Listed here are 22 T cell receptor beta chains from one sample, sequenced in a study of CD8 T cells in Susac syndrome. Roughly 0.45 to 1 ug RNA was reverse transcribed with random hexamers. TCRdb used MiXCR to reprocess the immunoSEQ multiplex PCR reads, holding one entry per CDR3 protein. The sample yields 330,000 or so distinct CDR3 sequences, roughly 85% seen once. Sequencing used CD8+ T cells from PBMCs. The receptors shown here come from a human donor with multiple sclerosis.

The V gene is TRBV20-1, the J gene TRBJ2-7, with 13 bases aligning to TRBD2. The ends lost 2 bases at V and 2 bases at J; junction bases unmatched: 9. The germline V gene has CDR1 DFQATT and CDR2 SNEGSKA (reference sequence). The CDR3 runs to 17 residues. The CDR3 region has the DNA TGCAGTGCTAGACCCCGGACTAGCGGGAGACGACCCTACGAGCAGTACTTC. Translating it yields CSARPRTSGRRPYEQYF.

This chain's CDR3 is CASSTSSGASYEQYF. Here the CDR3 DNA reads TGCGCCAGCAGCACTTCTAGCGGGGCCTCCTACGAGCAGTACTTC. This sequence joins TRBV4-3 and TRBJ2-7; 9 bases map to TRBD2. The germline V gene encodes CDR1 LGHNA and CDR2 YSLEER. J lost 0 bases, V lost 5 bases, and 5 bases had no gene match. The CDR3 has 15 residues.

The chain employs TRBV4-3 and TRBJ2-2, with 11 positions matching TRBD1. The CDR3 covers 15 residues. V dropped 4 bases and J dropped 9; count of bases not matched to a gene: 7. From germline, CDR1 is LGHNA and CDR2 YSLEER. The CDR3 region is CASSPDRGLIWELFF. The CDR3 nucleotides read TGCGCCAGCAGCCCGGACAGGGGGCTGATCTGGGAGCTGTTTTTT.

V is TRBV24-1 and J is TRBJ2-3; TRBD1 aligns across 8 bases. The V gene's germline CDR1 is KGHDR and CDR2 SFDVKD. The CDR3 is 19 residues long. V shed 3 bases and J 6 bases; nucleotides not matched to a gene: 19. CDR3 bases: TGTGCCACCAGTGATCCCCAGGACAGGGAGGATCTGCCTAGGGATACGCAGTATTTT. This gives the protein CATSDPQDREDLPRDTQYF.

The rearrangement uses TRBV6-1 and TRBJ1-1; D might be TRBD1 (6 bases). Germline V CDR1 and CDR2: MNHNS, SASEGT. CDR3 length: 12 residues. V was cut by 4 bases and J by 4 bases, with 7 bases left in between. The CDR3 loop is CASSAQGTEAFF. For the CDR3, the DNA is TGTGCCAGCAGTGCACAGGGCACTGAAGCTTTCTTT.

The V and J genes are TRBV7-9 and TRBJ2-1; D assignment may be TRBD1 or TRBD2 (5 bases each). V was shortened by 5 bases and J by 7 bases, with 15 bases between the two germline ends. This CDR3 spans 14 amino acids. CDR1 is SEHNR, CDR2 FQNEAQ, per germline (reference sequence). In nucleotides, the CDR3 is TGTGCCAGCAGCGACACACCAGGGACGAATGAGCAGTTCTTC. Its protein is CASSDTPGTNEQFF. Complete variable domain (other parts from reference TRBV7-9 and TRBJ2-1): DTGVSQNPRHKITKRGQNVTFRCDPISEHNRLYWYRQTLGQGPEFLTYFQNEAQLEKSRLLSDRFSAERPKGSFSTLEIQRTEQGDSAMYLCASSDTPGTNEQFFGPGTRLTVL.

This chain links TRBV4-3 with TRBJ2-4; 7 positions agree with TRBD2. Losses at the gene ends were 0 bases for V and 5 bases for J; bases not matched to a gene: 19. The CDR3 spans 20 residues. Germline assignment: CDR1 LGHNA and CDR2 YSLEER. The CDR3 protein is CASSQERDSNARLAENIQYF. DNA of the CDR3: TGCGCCAGCAGCCAAGAGCGGGACTCCAACGCCCGACTAGCAGAAAACATTCAGTACTTC.

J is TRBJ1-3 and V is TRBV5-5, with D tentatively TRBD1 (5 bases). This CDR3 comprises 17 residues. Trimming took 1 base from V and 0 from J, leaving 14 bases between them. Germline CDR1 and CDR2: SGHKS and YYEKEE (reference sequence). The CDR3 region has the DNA TGTGCCAGCAGCTTGATGACAGCGGCCTTCTCTGGAAACACCATATATTTT. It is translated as CASSLMTAAFSGNTIYF.

The chain's CDR3 is CASSQAKAGDSSYEQYF. In DNA, the CDR3 is TGCGCCAGCAGCCAAGCCAAGGCCGGGGATAGCTCCTACGAGCAGTACTTC. This chain joins TRBV4-3 and TRBJ2-7; perhaps TRBD2 as D (5 bases). Germline-derived CDR1 and CDR2 are LGHNA and YSLEER. This CDR3 region has 17 residues. The germline V and J ends were trimmed by 1 base and 0 bases, with 16 bases remaining between them.

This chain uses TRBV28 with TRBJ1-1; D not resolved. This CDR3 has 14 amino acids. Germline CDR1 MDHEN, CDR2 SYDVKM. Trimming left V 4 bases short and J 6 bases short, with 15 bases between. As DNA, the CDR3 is TGTGCCAGCAGTTACTACAGCGGGTGGGCTGAAGCTTTCTTT. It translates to CASSYYSGWAEAFF.

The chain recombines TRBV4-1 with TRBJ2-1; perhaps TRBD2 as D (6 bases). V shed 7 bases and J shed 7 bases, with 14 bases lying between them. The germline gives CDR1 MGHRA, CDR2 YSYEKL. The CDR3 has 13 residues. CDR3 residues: CASTGVGRNEQFF. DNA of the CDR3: TGCGCCAGCACGGGAGTAGGAAGGAATGAGCAGTTCTTC.

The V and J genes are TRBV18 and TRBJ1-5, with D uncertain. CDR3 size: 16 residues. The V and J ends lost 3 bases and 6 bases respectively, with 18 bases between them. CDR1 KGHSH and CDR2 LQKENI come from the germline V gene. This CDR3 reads CASSPIIRLAGQPQHF. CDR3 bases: TGTGCCAGCTCACCGATTATAAGGTTGGCGGGTCAGCCCCAGCATTTT.

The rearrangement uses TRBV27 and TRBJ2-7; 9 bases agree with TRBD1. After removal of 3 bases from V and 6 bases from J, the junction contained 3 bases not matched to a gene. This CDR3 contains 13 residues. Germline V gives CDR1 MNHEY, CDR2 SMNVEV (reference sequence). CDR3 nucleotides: TGTGCCAGCAGTTTTGCGGGACAGGGCGAGCAGTACTTC. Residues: CASSFAGQGEQYF.

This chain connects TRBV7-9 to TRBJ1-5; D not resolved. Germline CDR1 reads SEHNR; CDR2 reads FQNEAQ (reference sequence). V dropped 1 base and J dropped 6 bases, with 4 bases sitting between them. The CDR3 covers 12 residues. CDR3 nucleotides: TGTGCCAGCAGCTTAGAGCTTCAGCCCCAGCATTTT. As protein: CASSLELQPQHF.

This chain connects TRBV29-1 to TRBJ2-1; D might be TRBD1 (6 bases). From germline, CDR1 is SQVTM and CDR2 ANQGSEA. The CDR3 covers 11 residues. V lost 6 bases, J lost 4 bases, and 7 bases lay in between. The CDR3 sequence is CSVDRYNEQFF. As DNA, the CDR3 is TGCAGCGTAGACAGGTACAATGAGCAGTTCTTC.

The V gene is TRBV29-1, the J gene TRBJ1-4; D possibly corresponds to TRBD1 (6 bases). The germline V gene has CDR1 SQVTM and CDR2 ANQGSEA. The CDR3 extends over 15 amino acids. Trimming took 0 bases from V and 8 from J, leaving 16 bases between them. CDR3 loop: CSVEDWSQGREKLFF. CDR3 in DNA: TGCAGCGTTGAAGATTGGTCCCAGGGGCGGGAAAAACTGTTTTTT.

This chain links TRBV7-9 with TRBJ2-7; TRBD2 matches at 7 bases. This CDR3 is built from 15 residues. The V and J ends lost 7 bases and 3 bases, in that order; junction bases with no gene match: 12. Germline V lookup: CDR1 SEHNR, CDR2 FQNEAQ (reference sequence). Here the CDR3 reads CASTSGPSGNYEQYF. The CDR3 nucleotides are TGTGCCAGCACCTCAGGTCCCAGCGGGAACTACGAGCAGTACTTC.

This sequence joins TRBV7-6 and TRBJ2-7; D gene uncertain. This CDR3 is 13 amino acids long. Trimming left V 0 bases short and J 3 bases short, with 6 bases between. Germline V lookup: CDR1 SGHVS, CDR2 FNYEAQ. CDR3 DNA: TGTGCCAGCAGCTTAGCCGACGTCTACGAGCAGTACTTC. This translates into CASSLADVYEQYF. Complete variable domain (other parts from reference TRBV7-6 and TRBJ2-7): GAGVSQSPRYKVTKRGQDVALRCDPISGHVSLYWYRQALGQGPEFLTYFNYEAQQDKSGLPNDRFSAERPEGSISTLTIQRTEQRDSAMYRCASSLADVYEQYFGPGTRLTVT.

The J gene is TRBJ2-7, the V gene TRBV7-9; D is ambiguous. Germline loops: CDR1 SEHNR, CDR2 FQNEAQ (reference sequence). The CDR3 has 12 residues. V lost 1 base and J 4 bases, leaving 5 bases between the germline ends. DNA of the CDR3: TGTGCCAGCAGCTTAGTTACGTACGAGCAGTACTTC. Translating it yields CASSLVTYEQYF.

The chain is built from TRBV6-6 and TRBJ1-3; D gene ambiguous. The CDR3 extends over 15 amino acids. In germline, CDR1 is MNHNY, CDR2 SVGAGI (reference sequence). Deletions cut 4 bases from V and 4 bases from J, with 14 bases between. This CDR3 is CASSSLDLTGNTIYF. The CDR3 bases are TGTGCCAGCAGTTCCCTGGATTTAACGGGAAACACCATATATTTT.

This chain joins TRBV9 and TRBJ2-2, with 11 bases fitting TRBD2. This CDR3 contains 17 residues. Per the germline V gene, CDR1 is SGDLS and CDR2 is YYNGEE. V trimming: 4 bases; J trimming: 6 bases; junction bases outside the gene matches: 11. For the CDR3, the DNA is TGTGCCAGCAGCCTCCGACTAGCGGGAATTCAATCCGGGGAGCTGTTTTTT. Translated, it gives CASSLRLAGIQSGELFF. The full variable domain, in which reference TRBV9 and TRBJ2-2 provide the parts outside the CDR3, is DSGVTQTPKHLITATGQRVTLRCSPRSGDLSVYWYQQSLDQGLQFLIQYYNGEERAKGNILERFSAQQFPDLHSELNLSSLELGDSALYFCASSLRLAGIQSGELFFGEGSRLTVL.

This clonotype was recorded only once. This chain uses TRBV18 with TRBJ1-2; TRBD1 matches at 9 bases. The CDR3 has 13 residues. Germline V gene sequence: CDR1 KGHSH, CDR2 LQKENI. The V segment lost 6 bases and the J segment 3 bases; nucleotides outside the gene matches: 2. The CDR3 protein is CASSGDRDYGYTF. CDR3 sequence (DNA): TGTGCCAGCTCCGGGGACAGGGACTATGGCTACACCTTC. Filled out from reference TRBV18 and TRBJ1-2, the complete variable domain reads NAGVMQNPRHLVRRRGQEARLRCSPMKGHSHVYWYRQLPEEGLKFMVYLQKENIIDESGMPKERFSAEFPKEGPSILRIQQVVRGDSAAYFCASSGDRDYGYTFGSGTRLTVV.